Presented here are 25 T cell receptor beta chains from one specimen sequenced in a study of Tregs in tolerant kidney transplant recipients. Assay used: immunoSEQ multiplex PCR; TCRdb lists only in-frame clones, some missing. The data hold over 55,000 clones, with around 80% observed a single time. The sample comprised CD4+ T cells from blood. The receptors here all came from a human donor in good health.

The rearrangement uses TRBV18 and TRBJ2-7, with D perhaps TRBD2 (5 bases). This CDR3 contains 15 residues. The germline CDR1 and CDR2 sequences are KGHSH and LQKENI. Trimming took 3 bases from V and 3 from J, leaving 15 bases between them. The CDR3 protein is CASSPARGSYYEQYF. CDR3 DNA: TGTGCCAGCTCACCCGCACGGGGTTCATACTACGAGCAGTACTTC. The entire variable domain, with the rest obtained from reference TRBV18 and TRBJ2-7, is as follows: NAGVMQNPRHLVRRRGQEARLRCSPMKGHSHVYWYRQLPEEGLKFMVYLQKENIIDESGMPKERFSAEFPKEGPSILRIQQVVRGDSAAYFCASSPARGSYYEQYFGPGTRLTVT.

The rearrangement joins TRBV9 to TRBJ2-3; TRBD2 matches at 9 bases. The CDR3 is 17 amino acids. J gave up 3 bases and V 4 bases, and 12 bases lay outside the gene matches. Germline-derived CDR1 and CDR2 are SGDLS and YYNGEE. The CDR3 spells CASSPETSGFTTDTQYF. The CDR3 bases are TGTGCCAGCAGCCCGGAGACTAGCGGATTTACTACAGATACGCAGTATTTT.

V usage is TRBV14 and J usage is TRBJ2-7; 7 bases match TRBD2. CDR1 and CDR2 from the germline V gene are SGHDN and FVKESK. The CDR3 has 15 residues. V lost 1 base, J lost 4 bases, and 7 bases stayed unmatched. The CDR3 sequence: CASSQGRGNRYEQYF. CDR3 sequence (DNA): TGTGCCAGCAGCCAAGGGCGGGGGAACCGATACGAGCAGTACTTC.

V and J are TRBV7-7 and TRBJ1-1; 7 bases are shared with TRBD1. Germline CDR1 reads SSHAT; CDR2 reads FNYEAQ (reference sequence). V lost 5 bases to trimming and J lost 4 bases; unmatched junction nucleotides: 4. CDR3 length equals 13 residues. The DNA of the CDR3 is TGTGCCAGCAGCATTAGACAGGGCACTGAAGCTTTCTTT. Amino acids: CASSIRQGTEAFF. Based on the CDR3 plus reference TRBV7-7 and TRBJ1-1, the full variable domain is GAGVSQSPRYKVTKRGQDVTLRCDPISSHATLYWYQQALGQGPEFLTYFNYEAQPDKSGLPSDRFSAERPEGSISTLTIQRTEQRDSAMYRCASSIRQGTEAFFGQGTRLTVV.

The V and J genes are TRBV6-1 and TRBJ2-3; D is perhaps TRBD1 (5 bases). With 11 bases removed from V and 1 base from J, the gap between germline ends came to 13 bases. The CDR3 loop spans 13 amino acids. Germline V gene lookup returns CDR1 MNHNS and CDR2 SASEGT. CDR3 sequence (DNA): TGTGCCGGACGACAGATCCGCACAGATACGCAGTATTTT. Translation: CAGRQIRTDTQYF.

This chain links TRBV5-4 with TRBJ1-1; the D gene is possibly TRBD1 (6 bases). The germline gives CDR1 SGHNT, CDR2 YYREEE (reference sequence). The CDR3 loop spans 14 amino acids. The V gene lost 0 bases and the J gene lost 7 bases, with 13 bases spanning the gap. In DNA form, the CDR3 reads TGTGCCAGCAGCTTGGTGGGGCCACAGGGTGAAGCTTTCTTT. Its protein product is CASSLVGPQGEAFF.

This chain links TRBV4-1 with TRBJ2-1; 11 positions agree with TRBD2. Germline CDR1 and CDR2: MGHRA and YSYEKL. Trimming took 1 base from V and 7 from J; bases not matched to a gene: 3. This CDR3 contains 15 residues. CDR3 region: CASSQVSGGGNEQFF. For the CDR3, the DNA is TGCGCCAGCAGCCAAGTTAGCGGGGGGGGTAATGAGCAGTTCTTC.

Only one count was recorded for this clone. The chain employs TRBV18 and TRBJ1-3; 9 nucleotides match TRBD1. J gave up 4 bases and V 2 bases, and 12 bases lay outside the gene matches. The CDR3 extends over 18 amino acids. CDR1 KGHSH and CDR2 LQKENI come from the germline V gene. The CDR3 DNA follows: TGTGCCAGCTCACCAACCCCCGGGACAGGGTACGGAGGAAACACCATATATTTT. It specifies CASSPTPGTGYGGNTIYF. The entire variable domain, with the rest obtained from reference TRBV18 and TRBJ1-3, is as follows: NAGVMQNPRHLVRRRGQEARLRCSPMKGHSHVYWYRQLPEEGLKFMVYLQKENIIDESGMPKERFSAEFPKEGPSILRIQQVVRGDSAAYFCASSPTPGTGYGGNTIYFGEGSWLTVV.

CDR3 nucleotide sequence: TGTGCCAGCAGCCAAAGTCTGCTTTCGGGCAGGCTAAAAGGCGGGGAGCTGTTTTTT. This codes for CASSQSLLSGRLKGGELFF. The chain joins TRBV14 to TRBJ2-2; D is undetermined. V was pared by 2 bases and J by 7 bases, with 26 bases between. The CDR3 totals 19 residues. Germline V gene lookup returns CDR1 SGHDN and CDR2 FVKESK.

V usage is TRBV5-5 and J usage is TRBJ1-2; no definite D call. The CDR3 is 15 amino acids. Germline CDR1 and CDR2: SGHKS and YYEKEE (reference sequence). The ends were cut back, 2 bases at V and 4 bases at J, with 15 bases in the middle. The CDR3 sequence is CASSFRQGSGYGYTF. In DNA, the CDR3 is TGTGCCAGCAGCTTTCGTCAAGGGTCGGGCTATGGCTACACCTTC.

The gene calls are TRBV6-6 and TRBJ2-7; tentatively, D is TRBD1 (6 bases). Germline lookup yields CDR1 MNHNY and CDR2 SVGAGI (reference sequence). V dropped 2 bases and J dropped 4 bases, with 15 bases sitting between them. The CDR3 runs to 15 residues. CDR3 region: CASSYDRISLYEQYF. CDR3 in DNA: TGTGCCAGCAGTTACGACAGGATCTCATTGTACGAGCAGTACTTC.

J is TRBJ2-7 and V is TRBV29-1; tentatively, D is TRBD1 (5 bases). In germline, CDR1 is SQVTM, CDR2 ANQGSEA. This CDR3 has 13 amino acids. V lost 3 bases and J lost 9, with 18 bases in between. CDR3 bases: TGCAGCGTTGACCTAGAATCAGGGTCTGGGCAGTACTTC. As protein: CSVDLESGSGQYF.

The chain recombines TRBV6-5 with TRBJ1-3; tentative D call: TRBD1 (6 bases). V dropped 0 bases and J dropped 6 bases, with 9 bases sitting between them. The CDR3 runs 14 residues. Germline V gene data show CDR1 as MNHEY and CDR2 as SVGAGI. CDR3 region: CASSYSGQPNTIYF. The CDR3 DNA reads as TGTGCCAGCAGTTACTCGGGACAACCAAACACCATATATTTT.

The V gene is TRBV20-1, the J gene TRBJ1-1; D uncertain. With 2 bases removed from V and 6 bases from J, the gap between germline ends came to 4 bases. CDR1 is DFQATT and CDR2 is SNEGSKA in the germline V gene (reference sequence). The CDR3 extends over 10 amino acids. CDR3 sequence (DNA): TGCAGTGCTAGACGTTCTGAAGCTTTCTTT. It codes for CSARRSEAFF.

The sample holds one count of this clone. The chain joins TRBV6-5 to TRBJ2-1, with 7 bases lining up with TRBD1. The CDR3 is made up of 12 amino acids. Per the germline V gene, CDR1 is MNHEY and CDR2 is SVGAGI. The J segment lost 5 bases and the V segment lost 9 bases, leaving 4 bases of the junction unmatched. The CDR3 coding sequence is TGTGCCAGTAGGGGGCTAGACAATGAGCAGTTCTTC. Protein: CASRGLDNEQFF.

The V call is TRBV7-3, the J call TRBJ2-5, with D perhaps given as TRBD1 or TRBD2 (5 bases each). The germline V gene has CDR1 SGHTA and CDR2 FQGTGA. There are 13 residues in the CDR3. V was trimmed by 4 bases and J by 2 bases, leaving 8 bases between them. CDR3 sequence reads: CASSSGAQETQYF. The CDR3 region has the DNA TGTGCCAGCAGCTCCGGGGCGCAAGAGACCCAGTACTTC.

This clone has just one count. The chain links TRBV9 to TRBJ2-1, with no clear D. V shed 3 bases and J shed 1 base, with 5 bases lying between them. Germline CDR1 is SGDLS and CDR2 is YYNGEE. There are 13 residues in the CDR3. As DNA, the CDR3 is TGTGCCAGCAGCGGGGTGTCCTACAATGAGCAGTTCTTC. Its protein is CASSGVSYNEQFF.

CDR3 residues: CASSSTSGGALETQYF. As DNA, the CDR3 is TGTGCCAGCAGCAGCACTAGCGGGGGGGCCCTGGAGACCCAGTACTTC. The chain combines TRBV5-6 with TRBJ2-5; 13 bases align to TRBD2. In germline, CDR1 is SGHDT, CDR2 YYEEEE. This CDR3 spans 16 amino acids. V shed 4 bases, J shed 5 bases, and the junction held 8 bases outside the gene matches.

This sequence joins TRBV5-1 and TRBJ2-7; D is unclear. Germline V gives CDR1 SGHRS, CDR2 YFSETQ. This CDR3 spans 12 amino acids. The V end was cut by 0 bases, the J end by 4 bases, with 5 bases between. CDR3: CASSLGRYEQYF. The CDR3 DNA reads as TGCGCCAGCAGCTTGGGGCGGTACGAGCAGTACTTC.

The chain joins TRBV30 to TRBJ2-4, with D unclear. The CDR3 is 15 residues long. CDR1 and CDR2 (germline): GTSNPN, SVGIG (reference sequence). Trimming shortened V by 5 bases and J by 0 bases, and 14 bases separated the two germline ends. The CDR3 nucleotides read TGTGCCTGGGCCGGCTTCATTCTAGCCAAAAACATTCAGTACTTC. It specifies CAWAGFILAKNIQYF.

This chain joins TRBV7-9 and TRBJ2-7, with TRBD2 identical over 12 bases. The CDR3 sequence is 18 residues long. Germline CDR1 SEHNR, CDR2 FQNEAQ (reference sequence). Trimming at V came to 6 bases and at J to 2 bases, leaving 14 bases not matched to a gene. In DNA, the CDR3 is TGTGCCAGCAGTCTAGCAGGGATGCTAGCGGGAGGGCCCTACGAGCAGTACTTC. Encoded protein: CASSLAGMLAGGPYEQYF.

This rearrangement joins TRBV7-2 to TRBJ1-6; D remains ambiguous. The CDR3 sequence is 14 residues long. Trimming shortened V by 6 bases and J by 9 bases, and 15 bases separated the two germline ends. Germline values: CDR1 SGHTA, CDR2 FQGNSA. The CDR3 DNA reads as TGTGCCAGCAGTAGGTCAGGTGTAGGTTCACCCCTCCACTTT. Encoded protein: CASSRSGVGSPLHF.

The chain is built from TRBV29-1 and TRBJ2-5; 8 bases are shared with TRBD2. V lost 8 bases and J lost 5; bases outside the gene matches: 4. Germline lookup yields CDR1 SQVTM and CDR2 ANQGSEA. The CDR3 has 11 residues. The CDR3 sequence is CSSRGGETQYF. CDR3 nucleotides: TGCAGCTCCCGGGGGGGGGAGACCCAGTACTTC.

This sequence joins TRBV6-1 and TRBJ1-2, with D perhaps matching TRBD1 (5 bases). Germline V gives CDR1 MNHNS, CDR2 SASEGT. This CDR3 contains 14 residues. Trimming left V 5 bases short and J 6 bases short, with 16 bases between. The CDR3 is CASSSTGTAHGYTF. CDR3 DNA sequence: TGTGCCAGCAGTTCCACGGGGACTGCCCATGGCTACACCTTC.

V is TRBV7-2 and J is TRBJ2-2; the match to TRBD2 covers 9 bases. Looked up from germline, CDR1 is SGHTA and CDR2 is FQGNSA. The CDR3 sequence is 16 residues long. The trim removed 0 bases at V and 2 bases at J, leaving 1 base unmatched. The CDR3 sequence is CASSLASGSNTGELFF. DNA for the CDR3: TGTGCCAGCAGCTTAGCTAGCGGGAGCAACACCGGGGAGCTGTTTTTT.